This T cell receptor beta chain came from a study of blood T cell repertoires in COVID-19. V was trimmed by 8 bases and J by 3 bases, leaving 13 bases between them. Germline V gene lookup returns CDR1 MDHEN and CDR2 SYDVKM. The CDR3 spans 13 residues. The assay was immunoSEQ multiplex PCR, and TCRdb's table has in-frame clones only and misses some. Of about 190,000 clones in the sample, roughly four fifths were seen once. Sequenced input: peripheral blood. The chain carries TRBV28 and TRBJ2-5; D is uncertain. This receptor was identified in a man aged 45-65 years who had recovered from COVID-19. CDR3: CASHLGGEETQYF. CDR3 in DNA: TGTGCCAGCCACTTAGGTGGAGAAGAGACCCAGTACTTC.